These T cell receptor beta chains were read from a single sample in a study of cytomegalovirus exposure and HLA in healthy donors. This table comes from immunoSEQ multiplex PCR, and its TCRdb copy is limited to in-frame clones, with some not included. The profile shows roughly 200,000 clones, 70% of them singletons. The sample comprised PBMCs. Receptors were obtained from a man aged 35-49 years in good health and CMV-seropositive. Both conserved end residues are part of each CDR3.

V gene,J gene,CDR3 protein
TRBV7-8,TRBJ1-5,CASSLNGNTGGQPQHF
TRBV23-1,TRBJ1-1,CASSQSITGGRVTEAFF
TRBV11-2,TRBJ1-1,CASSLEGAMNTEAFF
TRBV7-6,TRBJ1-1,CASRRRDTEAFF
TRBV7-8,TRBJ1-1,CASSLVDSTEAFF
TRBV6-1,TRBJ1-3,CASSEDRDLGRASGNTIYF
TRBV7-2,TRBJ2-7,CASSVGQGTGREQYF
TRBV5-1,TRBJ2-2,CASSFQDRGRSTGELFF
TRBV6-5,TRBJ2-7,CASSYSGTAPSHEQYF
TRBV11-2,TRBJ2-3,CASSLGGGIGTDTQYF
TRBV6-6,TRBJ1-2,CASYRRTGEDRDGYTF
TRBV2,TRBJ2-5,CASSERTGGFLETQYF
TRBV27,.,CASRRTGLLYEQYF
TRBV18,TRBJ2-2,CASSPPGRTGELFF
TRBV14,TRBJ2-7,CASSQEINEQYF
TRBV15,TRBJ1-5,CATSRETGTGANQPQHF
TRBV6-1,TRBJ2-7,CASRGQSSTYEQYF
TRBV6-1,TRBJ2-5,CASSEAGGQGWETQYF
TRBV29-1,TRBJ1-1,CGVAPGGDTEAFF
TRBV5-1,.,CASREQGGYEQYF
TRBV20-1,TRBJ2-1,CSAHQVPEQFF
TRBV5-1,TRBJ2-3,CASTSGQGRTDTQYF
TRBV9,TRBJ2-1,CASSSGTSGGTFF
TRBV7-9,TRBJ1-1,CASRNRGWDTEAFF
TRBV5-1,.,CASSFAGKYEQYF
TRBV2,TRBJ1-5,CASSGQPYSNQPQHF
TRBV5-6,TRBJ1-6,CASSLGQNYNSPLHF
TRBV18,TRBJ1-4,CASSPPGQGGEKLFF
TRBV7-6,TRBJ2-3,CASSNSGGGVDTQYF
TRBV5-1,TRBJ1-1,CASSLEIGANTEAFF
TRBV5-1,TRBJ2-5,CASSQGLAGGLSTETQYF
TRBV28,TRBJ1-6,CASSSQGRRVYSPLHF
TRBV25-1,TRBJ1-2,CASSDPWTGGTYGYTF
TRBV6-6,TRBJ1-4,CASSYSVSTNEKLFF
TRBV28,TRBJ1-2,CASSLLGQANYGYTF
TRBV7-2,TRBJ2-1,CASSLDPLAGGDNEQFF
TRBV2,TRBJ2-7,CASSVASTGLNSYEQYF
TRBV5-4,TRBJ2-7,CASSLGQGPYEQYF
TRBV6-1,TRBJ1-3,CASSERRGDTIYF
TRBV9,TRBJ2-3,CASSRTSVSTDTQYF
TRBV9,TRBJ2-1,CASSDRDRPNNEQFF
TRBV7-9,TRBJ2-5,CASSPPGYQETQYF
TRBV5-4,TRBJ1-4,CASSLGGQQGEKLFF
TRBV5-6,TRBJ2-3,CASSLEVGGTDTQYF
TRBV11-2,TRBJ2-7,CASSLARRPYEQYF
TRBV10-3,TRBJ2-7,CAISRGTGDYEQYF
TRBV5-5,TRBJ1-4,CASSLGQSANEKLFF
TRBV5-4,TRBJ1-2,CASSLAGVDYGYTF
TRBV27,TRBJ2-1,CASRETGYNEQFF
TRBV19,TRBJ1-3,CASSNRDRGSVSGNTIYF
TRBV4-2,TRBJ2-3,CASSPGQGSTDTQYF
TRBV7-3,TRBJ2-3,CASSLTRGDTQYF
TRBV5-1,TRBJ1-4,CASSPGAVGNEKLFF
TRBV6-1,TRBJ1-2,CASSSRDRLTDGYTF
TRBV19,TRBJ1-5,CASSVKNQPQHF
TRBV12-5,TRBJ2-1,CASGAGTDNEQFF
TRBV19,TRBJ1-1,CASSIAGLPNTEAFF
TRBV14,TRBJ1-4,CASSQVREKLFF